This is a list of T cell receptor beta chains from one sample in a study of early T cells in non-severe SARS-CoV-2 infection. TCRdb re-called the 5' RACE reads with MiXCR, one entry per CDR3 protein. The sample lists about 30,000 distinct CDR3 sequences; 5.8% were seen once. Sequencing was done on a sample of whole blood. The receptors stem from an adult who was a healthcare worker with PCR-confirmed SARS-CoV-2 infection or an uninfected control (not recorded which). Each CDR3 is given with its conserved first and last residue. D genes are given only for firm matches. Where a row states a size, it is once, few, many or the class of an expanded clone; other rows omit it.

clone_size: few
v_call: TRBV7-8
d_call: -
cdr3_length: 13
j_call: TRBJ2-3
cdr3_nt: TGTGCCAGCAGCCCCCGGCGCCCAGATACGCAGTATTTT
cdr3_aa: CASSPRRPDTQYF

clone_size: many
v_call: TRBV7-9
d_call: -
cdr3_length: 13
j_call: TRBJ1-1
cdr3_nt: TGTGCCAGCAGCTTCGGGGGTGAGACTGAAGCTTTCTTT
cdr3_aa: CASSFGGETEAFF

clone_size: medium-sized
v_call: TRBV5-1
d_call: -
cdr3_length: 13
j_call: TRBJ2-3
cdr3_nt: TGCGCCAGCAGCTTGATCAGGACAGATACGCAGTATTTT
cdr3_aa: CASSLIRTDTQYF

clone_size: -
v_call: TRBV18
d_call: -
cdr3_length: 17
j_call: TRBJ2-6
cdr3_nt: TGTGCCAGCTCACCCACTACCGGGACTGCTGGGGCCAACGTCCTGACTTTC
cdr3_aa: CASSPTTGTAGANVLTF

clone_size: many
v_call: TRBV28
d_call: TRBD2
cdr3_length: 12
j_call: TRBJ2-7
cdr3_nt: TGTGCCAGCGAGACTAGCGGCTACGAGCAGTACTTC
cdr3_aa: CASETSGYEQYF

clone_size: many
v_call: TRBV12-3/TRBV12-4
d_call: -
cdr3_length: 13
j_call: TRBJ2-2
cdr3_nt: TGTGCCAGCAGTTTAACGAGCACCGGGGAGCTGTTTTTT
cdr3_aa: CASSLTSTGELFF

clone_size: many
v_call: TRBV30
d_call: TRBD2
cdr3_length: 12
j_call: TRBJ2-7
cdr3_nt: TGTGCCGTTCATAGCGGGAACTACGAGCAGTACTTC
cdr3_aa: CAVHSGNYEQYF

clone_size: many
v_call: TRBV7-3
d_call: TRBD1
cdr3_length: 14
j_call: TRBJ1-5
cdr3_nt: TGTGCCAGCAGCTTAGGACAGGCCAGTCAGCCCCAGCATTTT
cdr3_aa: CASSLGQASQPQHF

clone_size: many
v_call: TRBV14
d_call: -
cdr3_length: 13
j_call: TRBJ2-3
cdr3_nt: TGTGCCAGCAGCCGACAGGAGGGAGATACGCAGTATTTT
cdr3_aa: CASSRQEGDTQYF

clone_size: many
v_call: TRBV5-1
d_call: -
cdr3_length: 15
j_call: TRBJ1-3
cdr3_nt: TGCGCCAGCAGCTTGGCGCCGGACAGTGGAAACACCATATATTTT
cdr3_aa: CASSLAPDSGNTIYF

clone_size: many
v_call: TRBV12-3/TRBV12-4
d_call: -
cdr3_length: 14
j_call: TRBJ2-5
cdr3_nt: TGTGCCAGCAGTTTAGGGCGGGGACAAGAGACCCAGTACTTC
cdr3_aa: CASSLGRGQETQYF

clone_size: many
v_call: TRBV21-1
d_call: -
cdr3_length: 16
j_call: TRBJ2-4
cdr3_nt: TGTGCCAGCAGCCAAAGGCTGAGGCTAGCCAAAAACATTCAGTACTTC
cdr3_aa: CASSQRLRLAKNIQYF

clone_size: many
v_call: TRBV15
d_call: -
cdr3_length: 14
j_call: TRBJ2-7
cdr3_nt: TGTGCCACCAGCAGAGTTGCGAATGCCATTGAGCAGTACTTC
cdr3_aa: CATSRVANAIEQYF

clone_size: medium-sized
v_call: TRBV28
d_call: -
cdr3_length: 14
j_call: TRBJ2-1
cdr3_nt: TGTGCCAGCAGAACTCGGGGACCCTACAATGAGCAGTTCTTC
cdr3_aa: CASRTRGPYNEQFF

clone_size: many
v_call: TRBV15
d_call: -
cdr3_length: 13
j_call: TRBJ2-7
cdr3_nt: TGTGCCACCAGCAGAGATCGGGGCTACGAGCAGTACTTC
cdr3_aa: CATSRDRGYEQYF

clone_size: -
v_call: TRBV29-1
d_call: -
cdr3_length: 13
j_call: TRBJ2-7
cdr3_nt: TGCAGCGTTTTAGCCGGGCCCTCCTACGAGCAGTACTTC
cdr3_aa: CSVLAGPSYEQYF

clone_size: few
v_call: TRBV7-6
d_call: TRBD2
cdr3_length: 16
j_call: TRBJ2-3
cdr3_nt: TGTGCCAGCAGCTTAGCGGGAGGGCGGGAAACAGATACGCAGTATTTT
cdr3_aa: CASSLAGGRETDTQYF

clone_size: few
v_call: TRBV13
d_call: -
cdr3_length: 16
j_call: TRBJ2-3
cdr3_nt: TGTGCCAGCAGCTCCCGTTCGAAAGGGGGGCTGGATACGCAGTATTTT
cdr3_aa: CASSSRSKGGLDTQYF

clone_size: -
v_call: TRBV27
d_call: TRBD2
cdr3_length: 16
j_call: TRBJ2-7
cdr3_nt: TGTGCCAGCAGCCCGCGAGCGGGAGGGGGGACCTACGAGCAGTACTTC
cdr3_aa: CASSPRAGGGTYEQYF

clone_size: -
v_call: TRBV7-2
d_call: TRBD2
cdr3_length: 13
j_call: TRBJ2-3
cdr3_nt: TGTGCCAGCAGCTTAAGCGGGAGGGATACGCAGTATTTT
cdr3_aa: CASSLSGRDTQYF

clone_size: -
v_call: TRBV29-1
d_call: -
cdr3_length: 11
j_call: TRBJ1-1
cdr3_nt: TGCAGCGTTGAGGTGAACACTGAAGCTTTCTTT
cdr3_aa: CSVEVNTEAFF

clone_size: many
v_call: TRBV6-5
d_call: -
cdr3_length: 14
j_call: TRBJ1-2
cdr3_nt: TGTGCCAGCAGTCGGATACAGGGAGTGGATGGCTACACCTTC
cdr3_aa: CASSRIQGVDGYTF

clone_size: many
v_call: TRBV15
d_call: TRBD2
cdr3_length: 15
j_call: TRBJ2-1
cdr3_nt: TGTGCCACCAGGGAACCGGGACTAGCGGGCAATGAGCAGTTCTTC
cdr3_aa: CATREPGLAGNEQFF

clone_size: many
v_call: TRBV6-1
d_call: TRBD2
cdr3_length: 14
j_call: TRBJ2-2
cdr3_nt: TGTGCCAGCAGTAGGGGACTAGGAAGCGGGGAGCTGTTTTTT
cdr3_aa: CASSRGLGSGELFF

clone_size: few
v_call: TRBV11-2
d_call: -
cdr3_length: 14
j_call: TRBJ2-2
cdr3_nt: TGTGCCAGCAGCTTAATCAGGCCTACCGGGGAGCTGTTTTTT
cdr3_aa: CASSLIRPTGELFF

clone_size: many
v_call: TRBV20-1
d_call: TRBD2
cdr3_length: 14
j_call: TRBJ2-7
cdr3_nt: TGCAGTGCTCCCGGCTTGGGGGGGGTCTACGAGCAGTACTTC
cdr3_aa: CSAPGLGGVYEQYF

clone_size: -
v_call: TRBV14
d_call: TRBD2
cdr3_length: 15
j_call: TRBJ2-7
cdr3_nt: TGTGCCAGCAGCCGAATCCTAGCGGGAGCCTACGAGCAGTACTTC
cdr3_aa: CASSRILAGAYEQYF

clone_size: medium-sized
v_call: TRBV6-5
d_call: TRBD1
cdr3_length: 17
j_call: TRBJ2-7
cdr3_nt: TGTGCCAGCAGTTACTCGATGGCCGGGACAGGGGGTTACGAGCAGTACTTC
cdr3_aa: CASSYSMAGTGGYEQYF

clone_size: medium-sized
v_call: TRBV7-8
d_call: -
cdr3_length: 15
j_call: TRBJ2-1
cdr3_nt: TGTGCCAGCTCCCCAACATCGAGCTCCTACAATGAGCAGTTCTTC
cdr3_aa: CASSPTSSSYNEQFF

clone_size: many
v_call: TRBV7-8
d_call: -
cdr3_length: 14
j_call: TRBJ1-5
cdr3_nt: TGTGCCAGCAGCCTTCAGGGATTGAATCAGCCCCAGCATTTT
cdr3_aa: CASSLQGLNQPQHF

clone_size: -
v_call: TRBV18
d_call: -
cdr3_length: 16
j_call: TRBJ1-3
cdr3_nt: TGTGCCAGCTCACCTGCAGTGACCGGCTTTGGAAACACCATATATTTT
cdr3_aa: CASSPAVTGFGNTIYF

clone_size: many
v_call: TRBV5-1
d_call: TRBD2
cdr3_length: 17
j_call: TRBJ2-3
cdr3_nt: TGCGCCAGCAGCTCCCAAATGGGACTAGCCAGCACAGATACGCAGTATTTT
cdr3_aa: CASSSQMGLASTDTQYF

clone_size: many
v_call: TRBV5-1
d_call: -
cdr3_length: 14
j_call: TRBJ1-1
cdr3_nt: TGCGCCAGCAGCTTGGTGACGGGGGACACTGAAGCTTTCTTT
cdr3_aa: CASSLVTGDTEAFF

clone_size: few
v_call: TRBV7-9
d_call: -
cdr3_length: 16
j_call: TRBJ2-5
cdr3_nt: TGTGCCAGCAGCTCCGACGTTAGGGACGATGGAGAGACCCAGTACTTC
cdr3_aa: CASSSDVRDDGETQYF

clone_size: many
v_call: TRBV6-2/TRBV6-3
d_call: -
cdr3_length: 13
j_call: TRBJ2-3
cdr3_nt: TGTGCCAGCAGCTGGGACAGCACAGATACGCAGTATTTT
cdr3_aa: CASSWDSTDTQYF

clone_size: few
v_call: TRBV30
d_call: TRBD2
cdr3_length: 14
j_call: TRBJ2-1
cdr3_nt: TGTGCCTGGAGTCACCTAGCGGGGTACAATGAGCAGTTCTTC
cdr3_aa: CAWSHLAGYNEQFF

clone_size: many
v_call: TRBV20-1
d_call: -
cdr3_length: 14
j_call: TRBJ2-1
cdr3_nt: TGCAGTGCTAGCAGGGACGCGGAGAGAGGGGAGCAGTTCTTC
cdr3_aa: CSASRDAERGEQFF

clone_size: many
v_call: TRBV10-2
d_call: TRBD2
cdr3_length: 14
j_call: TRBJ2-3
cdr3_nt: TGCGCCAGCAGTCCGGGGGGAGGCACAGATACGCAGTATTTT
cdr3_aa: CASSPGGGTDTQYF

clone_size: -
v_call: TRBV3-1
d_call: -
cdr3_length: 15
j_call: TRBJ2-2
cdr3_nt: TGTGCCAGCCAGCCCCCTACCGACGGCACCGGGGAGCTGTTTTTT
cdr3_aa: CASQPPTDGTGELFF

clone_size: few
v_call: TRBV28
d_call: TRBD1
cdr3_length: 16
j_call: TRBJ2-7
cdr3_nt: TGTGCCAGCAGGGGCCTCAGACAGGGGGCTTATGACGAGCAGTACTTC
cdr3_aa: CASRGLRQGAYDEQYF

clone_size: many
v_call: TRBV5-5
d_call: TRBD1
cdr3_length: 16
j_call: TRBJ1-1
cdr3_nt: TGTGCCAGCAGCCGCTCGACGACAGGGGAGAACACTGAAGCTTTCTTT
cdr3_aa: CASSRSTTGENTEAFF